The entry that follows covers one T cell receptor (beta chain) sequence. What it binds is unknown. This CDR3 has 15 amino acids. Germline V gives CDR1 MGHRA, CDR2 YSYEKL. V was pared by 5 bases and J by 5 bases, with 10 bases of the junction left unmatched. Together with a sample-barcoded 5' primer, a J-beta primer mix was included in a second PCR lasting 7 to 11 cycles. TCRdb used MiXCR to reprocess the 5' RACE reads, holding one entry per CDR3 protein. The table lists approximately 880,000 distinct CDR3 sequences, around 46% of them singletons. The sample is drawn from a study of blood T cells in healthy people across ages. Study-level information: For every two T cells, template switching captured about one barcoded beta molecule. Broader study findings: It was held that diversity estimates obtained from one million T cells represented underestimates. The study found more naive CD4+ cells and higher diversity in long-lived than aged donors. A roughly linear fall in TCR beta diversity per million T cells was seen with increasing age.

The specimen was blood. The origin of this receptor is a man between 25 and 39 years old in good health. This rearrangement joins TRBV4-1 to TRBJ2-5; 8 bases are shared with TRBD1. In nucleotides, the CDR3 is TGCGCCAGCAGCACTGGACAGGGTCCTGATGAGACCCAGTACTTC. This codes for CASSTGQGPDETQYF.